This TCR beta chain was sequenced in a study of T cells in Graves' hyperthyroidism and ophthalmopathy. Study findings and constraints: Model predictions of ophthalmopathy came a median approximately 6.8 months before onset. Peripheral blood also featured most of the thyroid clonotypes expanded above 0.001.

Template material for amplifying TCR beta CDR3 regions consisted of RNA transcripts. RT-PCR in the first round (using the HTBI primer set) targeted the TCR CDR3. TCRdb analysed the multiplex PCR reads with MiXCR anew, one entry per CDR3 protein. The table includes about 700,000 distinct CDR3 sequences, roughly 46% detected once. Each diagnosis drew on symptoms, thyroxine, TRAb, thyroid ultrasound and orbital computed tomography findings. Notes on this clonotype: As yet, its antigen is unknown.

Germline V gene lookup returns CDR1 DFQATT and CDR2 SNEGSKA (reference sequence). J gave up 13 bases and V 6 bases, and 14 bases lay outside the gene matches. The CDR3 is made up of 15 amino acids. The sample comprised peripheral blood or thyroid tissue (not recorded which). The J gene is TRBJ1-6, the V gene TRBV20-1; 11 nucleotides line up with TRBD1. The receptor comes from an adult man with Graves' disease, either hyperthyroidism or ophthalmopathy (not recorded which). CDR3 DNA sequence: TGCAGTGCCAGCAGCCAGGGACAGGGGGTTTCCCCCCTCCACTTT. It yields the protein CSASSQGQGVSPLHF.